This T cell receptor beta chain was sequenced for a study of blood T cell repertoires in COVID-19. The overall study: Samples representing acute and convalescent COVID-19 were sourced from the United States, Italy and Spain. In each case, the material was cDNA or gDNA derived from T cells, B-cell-depleted T cells, or PBMCs.

The V gene lost 8 bases and the J gene lost 0 bases, with 11 bases spanning the gap. Per germline, CDR1 SNHLY and CDR2 FYNNEI. The CDR3 has 13 residues. In the authors' methods: Nucleated cell number was recorded as an estimate derived from reference gene primer amplification. Repertoires were generated with immunoSEQ multiplex PCR, while TCRdb's copy carries only in-frame clones and drops some. That table is the source of V, J and clone size, and D and trimming were worked out from the DNA. The profile shows some 210,000 clones, about 89% of them singletons. The chain carries TRBV2 and TRBJ2-7, with D possibly TRBD2 on 7 matching bases. This clonotype was sampled from a woman in her forties with acute or convalescent COVID-19. The sample was peripheral blood. This CDR3 reads CASGGAVSYEQYV. CDR3 DNA: TGTGCCAGCGGGGGGGCAGTCTCCTACGAGCAGTACGTC.